This is a list of T cell receptor beta chains from one sample in a study of blood T cell repertoires in COVID-19. Libraries were prepared by immunoSEQ multiplex PCR; TCRdb keeps only in-frame clonotypes and omits some of them. The sample shows some 250,000 clones, around 90% of them seen only once. Source material: peripheral blood. These receptors all come from a woman in her thirties or forties who had recovered from COVID-19. CDR3s include the opening cysteine and the closing phenylalanine or tryptophan. Each record gives: J gene, V gene, D gene, clone size, CDR3 protein, CDR3 DNA. The D gene is left open where the match is weak. The size of a clone is reported for some rows only, either as once, few or many, or as a class for expanded clones.

J: TRBJ1-4
V: TRBV19
D: .
size: .
CDR3: CASSRGGPYNEKLFF
DNA: TGTGCCAGTAGTAGGGGGGGGCCCTATAATGAAAAACTGTTTTTT

J: TRBJ2-2
V: TRBV10-3
D: TRBD1
size: .
CDR3: CAISGPRGQPDTGELFF
DNA: TGTGCCATCAGTGGGCCCCGGGGACAGCCAGACACCGGGGAGCTGTTTTTT

J: TRBJ2-2
V: TRBV9
D: .
size: few
CDR3: CASSQASNTGELFF
DNA: TGTGCCAGCAGCCAGGCGTCGAACACCGGGGAGCTGTTTTTT

J: TRBJ1-2
V: TRBV27
D: TRBD1
size: .
CDR3: CASSFWGQPRSPHGYTF
DNA: TGTGCCAGCAGTTTTTGGGGACAGCCACGTAGTCCGCATGGCTACACCTTC

J: TRBJ2-2
V: TRBV5-8
D: TRBD1
size: few
CDR3: CASSSGQGVANTGELFF
DNA: TGTGCCAGCAGCTCGGGACAGGGGGTCGCGAACACCGGGGAGCTGTTTTTT

J: TRBJ1-1
V: TRBV2
D: .
size: .
CDR3: CASSEATRGDTEAFF
DNA: TGTGCCAGCAGTGAAGCGACTCGGGGGGACACTGAAGCTTTCTTT

J: TRBJ2-5
V: TRBV5-4
D: .
size: .
CDR3: CASSPRGGGSIKETQYF
DNA: TGTGCCAGCAGCCCCCGCGGGGGCGGGAGTATTAAAGAGACCCAGTACTTC

J: TRBJ2-3
V: TRBV9
D: .
size: .
CDR3: CASSGTARDTQYF
DNA: TGTGCCAGCAGCGGGACAGCGAGGGATACGCAGTATTTT

J: TRBJ2-1
V: TRBV5-4
D: .
size: .
CDR3: CASSLHQGSAYEQFF
DNA: TGTGCCAGCAGCTTGCACCAGGGGAGTGCGTATGAGCAGTTCTTC

J: TRBJ1-3
V: TRBV6-4
D: .
size: .
CDR3: CASRPGTPRDTIYF
DNA: TGTGCCAGCAGGCCCGGGACTCCGAGGGACACCATATATTTT

J: TRBJ2-1
V: TRBV5-1
D: TRBD2
size: .
CDR3: CASSSGLAGVSYNEQFF
DNA: TGCGCCAGCAGCTCGGGACTAGCGGGAGTATCCTACAATGAGCAGTTCTTC

J: TRBJ1-1
V: TRBV11-3
D: .
size: .
CDR3: CASSLRGTNTEAFF
DNA: TGTGCCAGCAGCTTGCGGGGGACGAACACTGAAGCTTTCTTT

J: TRBJ2-7
V: TRBV30
D: .
size: .
CDR3: CAWSVGGPAYEQYF
DNA: TGTGCCTGGAGTGTAGGGGGACCCGCCTACGAGCAGTACTTC

J: TRBJ2-1
V: TRBV5-1
D: TRBD1
size: .
CDR3: CASSPGQGGNEQFF
DNA: TGCGCCAGCAGCCCGGGACAGGGGGGCAATGAGCAGTTCTTC

J: TRBJ1-1
V: TRBV7-6
D: .
size: .
CDR3: CASSRHPGWGGGMNTEAFF
DNA: TGTGCCAGCAGCCGACACCCAGGGTGGGGTGGGGGCATGAACACTGAAGCTTTCTTT

J: TRBJ2-1
V: TRBV7-9
D: TRBD2
size: .
CDR3: CASSSGVAGDGVYNEQFF
DNA: TGTGCCAGCAGCTCCGGGGTAGCGGGGGACGGCGTCTACAATGAGCAGTTCTTC

J: TRBJ1-2
V: TRBV9
D: .
size: .
CDR3: CASGGAGYGYTF
DNA: TGTGCCAGCGGGGGCGCTGGCTATGGCTACACCTTC

J: TRBJ1-5
V: TRBV15
D: TRBD1
size: .
CDR3: CATSDRGGRQPQHF
DNA: TGTGCCACCAGCGACAGGGGGGGTCGGCAGCCCCAGCATTTT

J: TRBJ2-7
V: TRBV27
D: TRBD1
size: .
CDR3: CASSSNGQGRYEQYF
DNA: TGTGCCAGCAGTTCCAACGGACAGGGGCGGTACGAGCAGTACTTC

J: TRBJ2-1
V: TRBV28
D: .
size: few
CDR3: CASDRSPGWEQFF
DNA: TGTGCCAGCGACCGGTCCCCGGGGTGGGAGCAGTTCTTC

J: TRBJ1-6
V: TRBV2
D: .
size: .
CDR3: CASRDSRSLLHF
DNA: TGTGCCAGCAGGGACAGTCGATCGCTCCTCCACTTT

J: TRBJ2-7
V: TRBV15
D: .
size: .
CDR3: CATSRDRYEQYF
DNA: TGTGCCACCAGCAGAGATCGGTACGAGCAGTACTTC

J: TRBJ1-1
V: TRBV7-2
D: .
size: .
CDR3: CASSPQQGNTEAFF
DNA: TGTGCCAGCAGCCCACAACAGGGGAACACTGAAGCTTTCTTT

J: TRBJ2-1
V: TRBV15
D: TRBD2
size: .
CDR3: CATSRDPLAGGNEQFF
DNA: TGTGCCACCAGCAGAGACCCACTAGCGGGAGGGAATGAGCAGTTCTTC

J: TRBJ1-6
V: TRBV5-1
D: .
size: .
CDR3: CASSPGSSYNSPLHF
DNA: TGCGCCAGCAGCCCCGGGAGCTCCTATAATTCACCCCTCCACTTT

J: TRBJ2-1
V: TRBV5-4
D: TRBD2
size: .
CDR3: CASSLVGSGRGQVF
DNA: TGTGCCAGCAGCTTGGTCGGTAGCGGGAGGGGGCAGGTCTTC

J: TRBJ2-5
V: TRBV27
D: TRBD2
size: .
CDR3: CASSTPGTSGSGGETQYF
DNA: TGTGCCAGCAGTACCCCCGGGACTAGCGGGAGTGGTGGGGAGACCCAGTACTTC

J: TRBJ2-7
V: TRBV14
D: .
size: .
CDR3: CASSRSGETAGLF
DNA: TGTGCCAGCAGCCGGAGTGGGGAGACAGCGGGCCTCTTC

J: TRBJ2-7
V: TRBV6-2/TRBV6-3
D: .
size: .
CDR3: CASSPRGEQYF
DNA: TGTGCCAGCAGTCCGAGAGGCGAGCAGTACTTC

J: TRBJ2-5
V: TRBV11-2
D: .
size: .
CDR3: CASSPGETQYF
DNA: TGTGCCAGCAGCCCAGGGGAGACCCAGTACTTC

J: TRBJ1-2
V: TRBV4-1
D: .
size: .
CDR3: CASTRALGGYGYTF
DNA: TGCGCCAGCACCCGGGCCCTGGGGGGATATGGCTACACCTTC